What follows are 28 T cell receptor beta chains derived from one specimen sequenced in a study of blood T cells in healthy people across ages. Using a J-beta primer mix together with a sample-barcoded 5' primer, a second PCR was run for about 7 to 12 cycles. MiXCR was run by TCRdb on the 5' RACE reads, yielding one entry per CDR3 protein. The repertoire includes 800,000 or so distinct CDR3 sequences, around a quarter of them detected once, and more than 3% sits in the top ten. This sample also belongs to another study, concerning T cells of mothers and their children.

Sequencing was carried out using blood. The receptors were sampled from a boy between 10 and 17 years old in good health.

This clonotype was observed a handful of times. V gene TRBV7-2 combines with J gene TRBJ1-1; no reliable D call. CDR3 length: 14 residues. Germline values: CDR1 SGHTA, CDR2 FQGNSA. Deletions cut 3 bases from V and 2 bases from J, with 10 bases between. This chain's CDR3 is CASSFRGANTEAFF. In DNA, the CDR3 is TGTGCCAGCAGCTTCAGAGGTGCAAACACTGAAGCTTTCTTT.

V is TRBV9 and J is TRBJ2-5; 7 bases match TRBD2. Gene TRBJ2-1 matches the end of the DNA better, so the J call may be wrong. Germline lookup yields CDR1 SGDLS and CDR2 YYNGEE. There are 13 residues in the CDR3. The CDR3 protein is CASRAGLYNEQFF. CDR3 bases: TGTGCCAGCCGGGCGGGACTATACAATGAGCAGTTCTTC.

This clonotype was picked up a small number of times. Germline is not matched at one junction end, which may reflect a read error. The chain combines TRBV12-3 or TRBV12-4 with TRBJ2-3; no reliable D call. The CDR3 is made up of 13 amino acids. The CDR3 protein is CASSLLSTNTQYF. CDR3 nucleotide sequence: TGTGCCAGCAGTTTGTTGAGCACAAATACGCAGTATTTT.

This clonotype came up once. The junction departs from germline at one end; a sequencing error may be responsible. The chain links TRBV4-3 to TRBJ1-4; TRBD1 matches 9 bases. CDR1 and CDR2 (germline): LGHNA, YSLEER. The CDR3 has 16 amino acids. In DNA, the CDR3 is TGCGCCAGCAGCCAAGAGGGGACAGGGTGGGATGAAGAACTGTTTTTT. It encodes CASSQEGTGWDEELFF.

In this sample, this clonotype turned up a few times. The gene calls are TRBV27 and TRBJ2-1, with TRBD2 matching over 9 bases. V was pared by 8 bases and J by 5 bases, with 10 bases of the junction left unmatched. Germline-derived CDR1 and CDR2 are MNHEY and SMNVEV (reference sequence). The CDR3 extends over 15 amino acids. DNA of the CDR3: TGTGCCAGCTGCAGGATAGCGGGAGTTGACAATGAGCAGTTCTTC. This sequence encodes CASCRIAGVDNEQFF.

The table lists this clonotype with a few counts. The rearrangement joins TRBV5-4 to TRBJ2-5; the match to TRBD2 covers 8 bases. The J call may be faulty, since TRBJ2-1 better matches the DNA end. The CDR3 has 16 residues. Germline assignment: CDR1 SGHNT and CDR2 YYREEE (reference sequence). The CDR3 nucleotides are TGTGCCAGCAGCTCCCCAGGGGCGGGGGGCCCCAATGAGCAGTTCTTC. Its protein product is CASSSPGAGGPNEQFF.

The table lists this clonotype with a few counts. This CDR3 is CASSLGGGQFF. DNA for the CDR3: TGCGCCAGCAGCTTGGGGGGAGGACAGTTCTTC. This chain connects TRBV5-1 to TRBJ2-5, with a tentative D call TRBD2 (6 bases). Judging by the DNA end, TRBJ2-1 fits better; the J call may be wrong. Germline CDR1 is SGHRS and CDR2 is YFSETQ. This CDR3 is built from 11 residues.

This sequence joins TRBV27 and TRBJ1-5; D is unresolved. V was clipped by 4 bases and J by 4 bases, with 14 bases between them. The germline V gene encodes CDR1 MNHEY and CDR2 SMNVEV (reference sequence). The CDR3 is made up of 15 amino acids. CDR3 nucleotide sequence: TGTGCCAGCAGTTCGGCAGGAGCATGGAATCAGCCCCAGCATTTT. It codes for CASSSAGAWNQPQHF.

This clonotype was seen a handful of times. The V call is TRBV4-1, the J call TRBJ2-5; weak D call: TRBD2 (5 bases). The DNA end lines up better with TRBJ2-7; the J call may be wrong. The germline V gene has CDR1 MGHRA and CDR2 YSYEKL. The CDR3 length is 15 residues. The CDR3 protein is CASSRGLAETYEQYF. In DNA form, the CDR3 reads TGCGCCAGCAGCCGAGGACTGGCGGAGACCTACGAGCAGTACTTC.

There are a few counts of this clonotype. The rearrangement uses TRBV7-2 and TRBJ1-3, with 8 bases that match TRBD1. This CDR3 has 14 amino acids. V lost 1 base and J lost 7; bases outside the gene matches: 3. CDR1 is SGHTA and CDR2 is FQGNSA in the germline V gene. The CDR3 DNA reads TGTGCCAGCAGCTTAGGGCAGGGGGCGAACACCATATATTTT. Translated, it gives CASSLGQGANTIYF.

This rearrangement joins TRBV4-1 to TRBJ2-7; 9 positions match TRBD1. Looked up from germline, CDR1 is MGHRA and CDR2 is YSYEKL. J gave up 2 bases and V 4 bases, and 6 bases lay outside the gene matches. CDR3 length equals 15 residues. The CDR3 is CASSPTDRGPYEQYF. CDR3 DNA sequence: TGCGCCAGCAGCCCGACGGACAGGGGACCCTACGAGCAGTACTTC.

In the case of this clonotype: One end of the junction fails to match germline, which may point to a read error. The chain joins TRBV4-3 to TRBJ2-4, with TRBD2 matching 7 bases. The CDR3 loop spans 18 amino acids. Germline V lookup: CDR1 LGHNA, CDR2 YSLEER. The CDR3 here is CASSQDRAGSIAKNIQYF. The CDR3 DNA follows: TGCGCCAGCAGCCAAGATAGAGCGGGGTCGATAGCCAAGAACATTCAGTACTTC.

Only a few counts were recorded for this clonotype. This chain links TRBV7-8 with TRBJ2-3; D is unclear. The germline V and J ends were trimmed by 4 bases and 2 bases, with 10 bases remaining between them. Germline V gene lookup returns CDR1 SGHVS and CDR2 FQNEAQ. The CDR3 is 14 residues long. The CDR3 sequence is CASSWILDTDTQYF. The CDR3 DNA reads as TGTGCCAGCAGCTGGATCCTCGACACAGATACGCAGTATTTT.

The table lists this clonotype with many counts. The chain uses TRBV7-9 and TRBJ1-4; the D is unclear. CDR1 and CDR2 from the germline V gene are SEHNR and FQNEAQ (reference sequence). Deletions cut 5 bases from V and 8 bases from J, with 21 bases between. The CDR3 covers 16 residues. CDR3 amino acids: CASSRMYGREREKLFF. CDR3 DNA: TGTGCCAGCAGCCGTATGTATGGAAGGGAACGCGAAAAACTGTTTTTT.

This chain connects TRBV6-5 to TRBJ1-3; D gene ambiguous. The CDR3 sequence is 16 residues long. V shed 0 bases and J shed 0 bases, with 9 bases lying between them. Germline loops: CDR1 MNHEY, CDR2 SVGAGI. CDR3 nucleotide sequence: TGTGCCAGCAGTTACTCGGCGGGCTTCTCTGGAAACACCATATATTTT. Protein sequence: CASSYSAGFSGNTIYF.

Many counts were recorded for this clonotype. The rearrangement uses TRBV4-2 and TRBJ1-5, with D possibly matching TRBD1 (5 bases). Germline V gives CDR1 LGHNA, CDR2 YNFKEQ. V was pared by 5 bases and J by 4 bases, with 12 bases between. CDR3 size: 14 residues. The CDR3 here is CASSDRPGNQPQHF. CDR3 DNA sequence: TGTGCCAGCAGCGATCGCCCAGGGAATCAGCCCCAGCATTTT.

About this clonotype itself: The missing conserved phenylalanine or tryptophan at the end of this CDR3 makes a read error likely. This chain connects TRBV7-7 to TRBJ2-3, with 8 bases lining up with TRBD2. Germline loops: CDR1 SSHAT, CDR2 FNYEAQ (reference sequence). CDR3 length equals 15 residues. In nucleotides, the CDR3 is TGTGCTAGCAGCCCGGGAGGGCCTAGCACAGATACGCAGTATCTT. Amino acids: CASSPGGPSTDTQYL.

A few counts support this clonotype. This chain links TRBV7-2 with TRBJ2-1, with 10 bases aligning to TRBD1. The CDR3 extends over 13 amino acids. Unmatched junction bases numbered 3, after V lost 6 bases and J lost 7 bases. Germline CDR1 is SGHTA and CDR2 is FQGNSA. CDR3 loop: CASRGQGKNEQFF. CDR3 in DNA: TGTGCCAGCAGGGGACAGGGGAAGAATGAGCAGTTCTTC.

The V and J genes are TRBV6-5 and TRBJ2-2; D is ambiguous. The CDR3 length is 16 residues. V lost 4 bases and J lost 2, with 14 bases in between. Germline V gene sequence: CDR1 MNHEY, CDR2 SVGAGI. CDR3 in amino acids: CASSSLGSRNTGELFF. CDR3 in DNA: TGTGCCAGCAGTTCGCTAGGTAGCCGAAACACCGGGGAGCTGTTTTTT.

The chain has TRBV6-2 or TRBV6-3 and TRBJ2-5, with 10 bases lining up with TRBD1. The J call is uncertain, as TRBJ2-7 better fits the DNA end. Germline-derived CDR1 and CDR2 are MNHEY and SVGEGT. This CDR3 spans 14 amino acids. As DNA, the CDR3 is TGTGCCAGCAGGCCGGGACAGGGGTTTTCCGAGCAGTACTTC. Translating it yields CASRPGQGFSEQYF.

A few counts support this clonotype. The chain is built from TRBV4-1 and TRBJ2-5, with 7 bases fitting TRBD2. J lost 3 bases, V lost 1 base, and 8 bases had no gene match. The CDR3 totals 16 residues. Looked up from germline, CDR1 is MGHRA and CDR2 is YSYEKL. CDR3 in amino acids: CASSQGHSGGKETQYF. For the CDR3, the DNA is TGCGCCAGCAGCCAAGGCCATTCCGGGGGGAAAGAGACCCAGTACTTC.

This clonotype has a handful of counts. The chain has TRBV9 and TRBJ2-1; TRBD2 might be the D (6 bases). V gave up 3 bases and J gave up 0 bases, with 31 bases separating them. The CDR3 is 22 amino acids. The germline V gene encodes CDR1 SGDLS and CDR2 YYNGEE. The CDR3 nucleotides read TGTGCCAGCAGCGCCTCAGGAGGAATGAGGCGGGGTGGGGTCGGCTCCTACAATGAGCAGTTCTTC. It codes for CASSASGGMRRGGVGSYNEQFF.

This clonotype appeared a few times. This chain joins TRBV28 and TRBJ2-5; 9 positions match TRBD2. The end of the DNA is better explained by TRBJ2-7, so the J call may be wrong. CDR1 is MDHEN and CDR2 is SYDVKM in the germline V gene. The CDR3 runs to 14 residues. The DNA of the CDR3 is TGTGCCAGTCGAAAGTGGCGGGGGGGATACGAGCAGTACTTC. Translated: CASRKWRGGYEQYF.

This clonotype has a handful of counts. V gene TRBV20-1 combines with J gene TRBJ2-5; D is perhaps TRBD1 (6 bases). The better agreement between TRBJ2-7 and the DNA end casts doubt on the J call. Germline loops: CDR1 DFQATT, CDR2 SNEGSKA (reference sequence). The CDR3 is made up of 15 amino acids. The CDR3 DNA follows: TGCAGTGCGACGATCCTCGGGACACCAACCTACGAGCAGTACTTC. This translates into CSATILGTPTYEQYF.

In nucleotides, the CDR3 is TGTGCCAGACCGACTGGGGGGAGGATGGACGAGCAGTACTTC. Translated: CARPTGGRMDEQYF. The chain is built from TRBV27 and TRBJ2-5, with D possibly matching TRBD2 (6 bases). The J call may be incorrect, as the DNA end agrees better with TRBJ2-7. Germline CDR1 and CDR2: MNHEY and SMNVEV (reference sequence). CDR3 size: 14 residues.

This chain links TRBV28 with TRBJ2-1, with 10 nucleotides matching TRBD2. The CDR3 is made up of 16 amino acids. Germline V gene sequence: CDR1 MDHEN, CDR2 SYDVKM. The trim removed 3 bases at V and 7 bases at J, leaving 9 bases unmatched. The CDR3 here is CASSFMSASGSNEQFF. CDR3 nucleotides: TGTGCCAGCAGTTTTATGTCGGCTAGCGGGAGTAATGAGCAGTTCTTC.

The chain combines TRBV10-3 with TRBJ2-7, with D tentatively TRBD1 or TRBD2 (5 bases each). V dropped 5 bases and J dropped 7 bases, with 21 bases sitting between them. CDR1 ENHRY and CDR2 SYGVKD come from the germline V gene. This CDR3 spans 15 amino acids. The CDR3 DNA follows: TGTGCCATCAGTAAGAACGGGGACCGGAACTTGGAGCAGTACTTC. It yields the protein CAISKNGDRNLEQYF.

The V gene is TRBV7-2, the J gene TRBJ2-1; TRBD2 matches 11 bases. The CDR3 runs to 15 residues. The V and J ends lost 1 base and 9 bases, in that order; junction bases with no gene match: 5. Germline V gene lookup returns CDR1 SGHTA and CDR2 FQGNSA. The CDR3 protein is CASSLVAGGVGEQFF. The CDR3 nucleotides read TGTGCCAGCAGCTTAGTAGCGGGAGGGGTAGGTGAGCAGTTCTTC.